The T cell receptor (beta chain) under discussion was sequenced for a study of T-cell memory formation after mild COVID-19. This clonotype was picked up a small number of times. From the 5' RACE reads, TCRdb called clonotypes with MiXCR, one entry per CDR3 protein. Of roughly 51,000 distinct CDR3 sequences detected, about 7.3% appear once; the ten largest clones hold approximately 1.4%. CDR3 length: 14 residues. V lost 4 bases and J 0 bases, leaving 7 bases between the germline ends. Germline loops: CDR1 LNHDA, CDR2 SQIVND (reference sequence). Input material: PBMCs or a T cell subset sorted from them (not recorded which). The receptor's source is a man between 18 and 35 years old who had mild COVID-19 (a few samples of this study predate the infection). Cell type and time point are not known. The rearrangement joins TRBV19 to TRBJ2-1; D call uncertain. The CDR3 here is CASSTYSSYNEQFF. CDR3 DNA: TGTGCCAGTAGTACCTACAGCTCCTACAATGAGCAGTTCTTC.